This T cell receptor beta chain was captured in a study of STAT5B mutations in CD4+ large granular lymphocyte leukemia. General observations from the study: No patients shared main leukemic clonotypes, though less than 30% appeared at low frequency elsewhere. Patient CD4-sorted repertoires looked more clonal than healthy CD4+ repertoires, even without putative leukemic clones.

Libraries were prepared by immunoSEQ multiplex PCR; TCRdb keeps only in-frame clonotypes and omits some of them. The sample lists approximately 36,000 clones; over 70% were seen once. Details on this clone: Its antigen is still unknown.

Source material: CD4+ T cells from blood buffy coats. This TCR derives from a human donor in good health.

The CDR3 nucleotides are TGTGCCAGCAGCTTAGCGGCCCAGGGGCAAGAGACCCAGTACTTC. Protein: CASSLAAQGQETQYF. This sequence joins TRBV7-2 and TRBJ2-5, with D maybe TRBD1 (6 bases). The V end lost 0 bases, the J end lost 2 bases, and 10 bases lay between the germline ends. The CDR3 is made up of 15 amino acids. Germline values: CDR1 SGHTA, CDR2 FQGNSA.